The 14 T cell receptor beta chains below all came from one sample that was sequenced in a study of monozygotic twins with inflammatory bowel disease. Reprocessing the 5' RACE reads, TCRdb reports a single entry for every CDR3 protein and omits DNA. The sample has about 440,000 distinct CDR3 sequences; the top ten hold approximately 2.4%. Sequencing was performed on blood. These receptors all come from a human donor with ulcerative colitis or Crohn's disease, or a healthy co-twin of an affected twin (not recorded which).

V usage is TRBV7-8 and J usage is TRBJ1-5; lacking DNA, the TRBD1 call made by TCRdb goes unchecked. The CDR3 is made up of 17 amino acids. Germline V gene lookup returns CDR1 SGHVS and CDR2 FQNEAQ. CDR3 protein: CASSLVRGGLGNQPQHF.

This chain links TRBV20-1 with TRBJ1-4; without DNA, the TCRdb call of TRBD1 cannot be checked. Germline V gives CDR1 DFQATT, CDR2 SNEGSKA (reference sequence). The CDR3 length is 13 residues. CDR3 sequence reads: CSARDGTGGKPFF.

This rearrangement joins TRBV5-4 to TRBJ1-1. Germline CDR1 reads SGHNT; CDR2 reads YYREEE (reference sequence). The CDR3 length is 16 residues. The CDR3 sequence is CASSLGQRPADTEAFF.

The chain combines TRBV28 with TRBJ1-5. There are 14 residues in the CDR3. From germline, CDR1 is MDHEN and CDR2 SYDVKM. CDR3 sequence reads: CASSFSDRSWAQHF. The full variable domain, rest sourced from reference TRBV28 and TRBJ1-5, is DVKVTQSSRYLVKRTGEKVFLECVQDMDHENMFWYRQDPGLGLRLIYFSYDVKMKEKGDIPEGYSVSREKKERFSLILESASTNQTSMYLCASSFSDRSWAQHFGDGTRLSIL.

This chain links TRBV4-3 with TRBJ2-7; TCRdb calls TRBD2, which cannot be checked without DNA. The germline V gene has CDR1 LGHNA and CDR2 YSLEER. This CDR3 spans 15 amino acids. CDR3 residues: CASSQDWGSGRKQYF.

This CDR3 is CASSLQLDGNTIYF. The V call is TRBV18, the J call TRBJ1-3. CDR1 and CDR2 (germline): KGHSH, LQKENI. The CDR3 length is 14 residues.

The chain uses TRBV7-6 and TRBJ2-7. The CDR3 loop spans 14 amino acids. Germline lookup yields CDR1 SGHVS and CDR2 FNYEAQ. CDR3 protein: CASSLVKGSYEQYF.

The chain has TRBV15 and TRBJ1-2. Germline-derived CDR1 and CDR2 are LNHNV and YYDKDF (reference sequence). This CDR3 is built from 12 residues. CDR3 sequence: CATSDGSSDYTF.

The J gene is TRBJ2-3, the V gene TRBV12-3 or TRBV12-4. The CDR3 runs to 18 residues. CDR3 sequence reads: CASSLRDQMKASTDTQYF.

The V and J genes are TRBV6-5 and TRBJ2-2; the D call from TCRdb, TRBD2, cannot be confirmed without DNA. The CDR3 has 15 amino acids. Germline CDR1 MNHEY, CDR2 SVGAGI. Here the CDR3 reads CASSYRTAATGELFF.

V gene TRBV20-1 combines with J gene TRBJ2-3; TCRdb indicates TRBD2, and absent DNA this call remains unverified. This CDR3 has 18 residues. Looked up from germline, CDR1 is DFQATT and CDR2 is SNEGSKA (reference sequence). CDR3 residues: CSARPPGLAGVYADTQYF.

The V and J genes are TRBV7-8 and TRBJ1-2; the TCRdb D gene call, TRBD1, has no DNA to confirm it. Germline lookup yields CDR1 SGHVS and CDR2 FQNEAQ. The CDR3 spans 15 residues. This CDR3 reads CASSLSGQGFYGYTF.

The J gene is TRBJ1-4, the V gene TRBV6-1; TCRdb's D gene call, TRBD1, goes unchecked for lack of DNA. The CDR3 has 14 residues. The germline V gene encodes CDR1 MNHNS and CDR2 SASEGT. CDR3 loop: CASVPRGLGEKLFF.

CDR3 in amino acids: CSAEGEQETQYF. The J gene is TRBJ2-5, the V gene TRBV20-1; without DNA, the TCRdb call of TRBD1 cannot be checked. The germline gives CDR1 DFQATT, CDR2 SNEGSKA (reference sequence). The CDR3 is made up of 12 amino acids.